This entry features one TCR beta chain sequence. The data were obtained in a study of OX40 agonist ivuxolimab in advanced cancers. This CDR3 is built from 13 residues. The V and J ends lost 5 bases and 5 bases respectively, with 12 bases between them. Germline loops: CDR1 GTSNPN, CDR2 SVGIG (reference sequence). TCRdb's table, derived via immunoSEQ multiplex PCR, lists solely in-frame clones and lacks some. The profile shows 60,000 to 95,000 clones, 65% to 90% of them singletons. The sequencing used CD4+ or CD8+ T cells sorted from blood, collected in a trial of the OX40 agonist ivuxolimab. The rearrangement joins TRBV30 to TRBJ1-4, with D maybe TRBD1 (6 bases). The clonotype was recovered from an adult with an advanced solid tumor such as melanoma, head and neck, liver or kidney cancer. The CDR3 region has the DNA TGTGCCTGGGGGACAAATCCGAATGAAAAACTGTTTTTT. Its protein is CAWGTNPNEKLFF.